These 5 T cell receptor beta chains were all obtained from the same sample, sequenced in a study of blood T cell repertoires in COVID-19. The data were produced by immunoSEQ multiplex PCR, yet TCRdb's version contains in-frame clones alone and is incomplete. This sample carries 95,000 to 110,000 clones, just over 90% of them seen once, and the ten largest clones take 1% to 1.5%. Sequencing was done on a sample of peripheral blood. These receptors all stem from a woman in her 30s with acute or convalescent COVID-19.

J is TRBJ2-3 and V is TRBV5-1, with D perhaps matching TRBD1 (5 bases). Trimming cost V 2 bases and J 2 bases, with 9 bases left between them. Looked up from germline, CDR1 is SGHRS and CDR2 is YFSETQ. The CDR3 runs 14 residues. DNA for the CDR3: TGCGCCAGCAGCTTACAGGACATCACAGATACGCAGTATTTT. Protein product: CASSLQDITDTQYF. Supplemented by reference TRBV5-1 and TRBJ2-3, the full variable domain reads KAGVTQTPRYLIKTRGQQVTLSCSPISGHRSVSWYQQTPGQGLQFLFEYFSETQRNKGNFPGRFSGRQFSNSRSEMNVSTLELGDSALYLCASSLQDITDTQYFGPGTRLTVL.

The V and J genes are TRBV28 and TRBJ2-7; maybe TRBD1 (6 bases). The ends were cut back, 5 bases at V and 2 bases at J, with 10 bases in the middle. Germline loops: CDR1 MDHEN, CDR2 SYDVKM. The length of the CDR3 is 13 residues. The CDR3 DNA is TGTGCCAGCAGTAGGACAGAACCCTACGAGCAGTACTTC. Encoded protein: CASSRTEPYEQYF.

This clone occurred once. V and J are TRBV11-2 and TRBJ2-2; TRBD1 matches at 11 bases. Germline V gives CDR1 SGHAT, CDR2 FQNNGV. V shed 5 bases and J 6 bases; nucleotides not matched to a gene: 8. The CDR3 spans 16 residues. Here the CDR3 DNA reads TGTGCCAGCAGCCAACCCGGACAGGGGGCTTCCGGGGAGCTGTTTTTT. Translation: CASSQPGQGASGELFF.

This chain joins TRBV14 and TRBJ2-1; perhaps TRBD1 as D (5 bases). Trimming cost V 4 bases and J 10 bases, with 14 bases left between them. The germline V gene encodes CDR1 SGHDN and CDR2 FVKESK. The CDR3 runs to 13 residues. The CDR3, as DNA: TGTGCCAGCAGCCCCCGAGTCAAGGGGGAGCAGTTCTTC. Protein sequence: CASSPRVKGEQFF. The variable domain in full, with the rest retrieved from reference TRBV14 and TRBJ2-1, is EAGVTQFPSHSVIEKGQTVTLRCDPISGHDNLYWYRRVMGKEIKFLLHFVKESKQDESGMPNNRFLAERTGGTYSTLKVQPAELEDSGVYFCASSPRVKGEQFFGPGTRLTVL.

The chain links TRBV7-2 to TRBJ1-5; no clear D gene. Between the trimmed V and J ends, which lost 1 base and 3 bases, there was a span of 7 bases. The V gene's germline CDR1 is SGHTA and CDR2 FQGNSA. This CDR3 is built from 14 residues. The CDR3 loop is CASSLGLYNQPQHF. DNA of the CDR3: TGTGCCAGCAGCTTAGGCCTCTACAATCAGCCCCAGCATTTT.